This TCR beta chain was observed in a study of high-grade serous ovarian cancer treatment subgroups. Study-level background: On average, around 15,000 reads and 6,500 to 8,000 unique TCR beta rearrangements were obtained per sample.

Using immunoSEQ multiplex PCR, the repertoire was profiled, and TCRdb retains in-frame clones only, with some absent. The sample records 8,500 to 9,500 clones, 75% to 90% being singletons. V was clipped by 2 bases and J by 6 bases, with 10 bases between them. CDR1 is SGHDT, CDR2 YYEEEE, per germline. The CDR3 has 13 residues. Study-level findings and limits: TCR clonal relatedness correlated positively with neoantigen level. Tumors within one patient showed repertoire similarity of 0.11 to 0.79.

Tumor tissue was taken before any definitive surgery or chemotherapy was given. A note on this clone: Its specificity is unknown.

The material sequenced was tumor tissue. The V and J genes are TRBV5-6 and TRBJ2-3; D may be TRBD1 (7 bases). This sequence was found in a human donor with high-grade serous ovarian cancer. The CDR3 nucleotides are TGTGCCAGCAGCTTCCAGGGGGGTGATACGCAGTATTTT. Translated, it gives CASSFQGGDTQYF.